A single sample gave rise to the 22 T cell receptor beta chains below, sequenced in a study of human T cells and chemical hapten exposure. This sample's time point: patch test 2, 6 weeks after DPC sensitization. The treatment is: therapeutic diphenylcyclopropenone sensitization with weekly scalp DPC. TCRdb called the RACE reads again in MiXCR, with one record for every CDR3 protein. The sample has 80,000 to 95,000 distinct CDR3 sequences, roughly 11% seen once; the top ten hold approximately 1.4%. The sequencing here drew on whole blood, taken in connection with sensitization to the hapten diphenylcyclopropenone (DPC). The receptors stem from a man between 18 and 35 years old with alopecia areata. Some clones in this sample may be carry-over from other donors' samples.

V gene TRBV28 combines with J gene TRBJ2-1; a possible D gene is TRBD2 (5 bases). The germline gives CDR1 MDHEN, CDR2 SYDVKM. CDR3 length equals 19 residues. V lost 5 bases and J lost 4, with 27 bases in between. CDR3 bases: TGTGCCAGCAGTAAATGGGCGGAGGTAATAGGAACCCTGTACAATGAGCAGTTCTTC. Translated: CASSKWAEVIGTLYNEQFF.

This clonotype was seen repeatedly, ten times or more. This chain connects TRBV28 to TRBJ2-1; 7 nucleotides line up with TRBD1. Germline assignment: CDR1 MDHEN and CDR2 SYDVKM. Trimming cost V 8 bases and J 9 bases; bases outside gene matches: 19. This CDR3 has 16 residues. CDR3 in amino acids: CASYPEKGGWVSEQFF. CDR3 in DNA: TGTGCCAGCTACCCTGAAAAAGGGGGCTGGGTAAGTGAGCAGTTCTTC.

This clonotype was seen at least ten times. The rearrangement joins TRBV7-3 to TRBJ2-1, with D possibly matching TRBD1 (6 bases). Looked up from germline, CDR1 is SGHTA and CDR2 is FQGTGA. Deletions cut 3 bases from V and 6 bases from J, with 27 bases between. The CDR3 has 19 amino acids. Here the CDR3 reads CASSFCRGCRGQDLNEQFF. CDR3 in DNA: TGTGCCAGCAGCTTTTGTAGAGGATGCAGGGGACAAGACCTCAATGAGCAGTTCTTC.

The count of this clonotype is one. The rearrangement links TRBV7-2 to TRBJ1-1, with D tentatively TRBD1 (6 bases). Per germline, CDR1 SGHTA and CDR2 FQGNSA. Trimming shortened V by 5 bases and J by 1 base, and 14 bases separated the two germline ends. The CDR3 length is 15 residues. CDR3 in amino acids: CASSSGQTQNTEAFF. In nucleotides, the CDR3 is TGTGCCAGCAGCAGCGGACAGACACAGAACACTGAAGCTTTCTTT. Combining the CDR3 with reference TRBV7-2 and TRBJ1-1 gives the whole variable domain GAGVSQSPSNKVTEKGKDVELRCDPISGHTALYWYRQSLGQGLEFLIYFQGNSAPDKSGLPSDRFSAERTGGSVSTLTIQRTQQEDSAVYLCASSSGQTQNTEAFFGQGTRLTVV.

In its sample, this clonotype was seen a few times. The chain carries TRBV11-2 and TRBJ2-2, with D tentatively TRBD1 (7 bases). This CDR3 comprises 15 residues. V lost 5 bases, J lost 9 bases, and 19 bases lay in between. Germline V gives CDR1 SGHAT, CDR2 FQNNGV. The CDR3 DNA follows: TGTGCCAGCAGCCAAAGACAGGGACTTTCCCGGGAGCTGTTTTTT. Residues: CASSQRQGLSRELFF.

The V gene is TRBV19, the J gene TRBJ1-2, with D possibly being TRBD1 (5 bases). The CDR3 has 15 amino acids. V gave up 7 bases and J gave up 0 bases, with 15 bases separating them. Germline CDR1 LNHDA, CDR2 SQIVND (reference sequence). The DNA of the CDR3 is TGTGCCAGTACCCCATGGTCGGGGGCTAACTATGGCTACACCTTC. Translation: CASTPWSGANYGYTF. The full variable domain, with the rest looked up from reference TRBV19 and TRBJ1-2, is DGGITQSPKYLFRKEGQNVTLSCEQNLNHDAMYWYRQDPGQGLRLIYYSQIVNDFQKGDIAEGYSVSREKKESFPLTVTSAQKNPTAFYLCASTPWSGANYGYTFGSGTRLTVV.

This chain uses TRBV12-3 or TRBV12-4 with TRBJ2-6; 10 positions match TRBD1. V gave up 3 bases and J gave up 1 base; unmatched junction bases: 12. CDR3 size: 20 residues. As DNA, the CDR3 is TGTGCCAGCAGTTTTCGGTCCTTGGGACAGGGGTATTCTGGGGCCAACGTCCTGACTTTC. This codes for CASSFRSLGQGYSGANVLTF.

DNA of the CDR3: TGCAGCGTGGATTCTGGAAACACCATATATTTT. Residues: CSVDSGNTIYF. The chain has TRBV29-1 and TRBJ1-3; D gene uncertain. Per the germline V gene, CDR1 is SQVTM and CDR2 is ANQGSEA. The CDR3 loop spans 11 amino acids. The V end was cut by 6 bases, the J end by 1 base, with 4 bases between.

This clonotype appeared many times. CDR3 sequence: CASSDVPGTGSTGELFF. Here the CDR3 DNA reads TGTGCCAGCAGTGACGTCCCCGGGACAGGGAGCACCGGGGAGCTGTTTTTT. The chain couples TRBV6-4 to TRBJ2-2, with 9 bases that match TRBD1. This CDR3 has 17 residues. CDR1 and CDR2 (germline): MRHNA, SNTAGT. V dropped 2 bases and J dropped 4; count of bases not matched to a gene: 8.

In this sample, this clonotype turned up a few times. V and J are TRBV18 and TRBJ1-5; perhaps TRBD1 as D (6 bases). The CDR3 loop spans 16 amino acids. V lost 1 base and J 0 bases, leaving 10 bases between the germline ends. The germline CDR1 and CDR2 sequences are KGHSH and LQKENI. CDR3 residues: CASSPRDTDSNQPQHF. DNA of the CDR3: TGTGCCAGCTCACCACGGGACACGGATAGCAATCAGCCCCAGCATTTT.

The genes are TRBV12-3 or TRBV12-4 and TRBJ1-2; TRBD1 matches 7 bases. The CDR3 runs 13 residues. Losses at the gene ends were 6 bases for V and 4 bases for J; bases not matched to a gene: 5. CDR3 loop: CASRRGQLYGYTF. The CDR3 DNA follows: TGTGCCAGCAGGAGGGGGCAACTCTATGGCTACACCTTC.

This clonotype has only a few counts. DNA of the CDR3: TGTGCCAGCAGCGTTACGTGGCTCGGGGATGGCTACACCTTC. Its translation is CASSVTWLGDGYTF. The chain employs TRBV9 and TRBJ1-2, with no clear D. V was clipped by 2 bases and J by 6 bases, with 14 bases between them. The CDR3 contains 14 residues. Germline loops: CDR1 SGDLS, CDR2 YYNGEE.

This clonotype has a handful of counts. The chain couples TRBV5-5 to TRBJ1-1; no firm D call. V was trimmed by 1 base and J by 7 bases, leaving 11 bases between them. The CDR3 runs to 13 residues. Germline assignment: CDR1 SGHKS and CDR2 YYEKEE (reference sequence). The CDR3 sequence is CASSLSGLDEAFF. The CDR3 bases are TGTGCCAGCAGCTTGTCAGGTTTGGATGAAGCTTTCTTT.

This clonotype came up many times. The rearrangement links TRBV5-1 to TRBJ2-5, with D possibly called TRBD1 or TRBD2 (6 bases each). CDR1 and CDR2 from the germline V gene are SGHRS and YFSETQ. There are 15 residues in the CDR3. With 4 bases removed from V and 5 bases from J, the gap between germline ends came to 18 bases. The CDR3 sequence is CASSRGGGGEETQYF. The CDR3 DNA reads TGCGCCAGCAGCCGAGGTGGAGGGGGAGAGGAGACCCAGTACTTC.

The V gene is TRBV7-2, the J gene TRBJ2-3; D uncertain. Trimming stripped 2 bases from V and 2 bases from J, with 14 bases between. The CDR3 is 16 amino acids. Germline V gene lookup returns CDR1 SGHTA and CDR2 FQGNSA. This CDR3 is CASSLLAATYTDTQYF. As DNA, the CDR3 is TGTGCCAGCAGCTTATTAGCAGCAACGTACACAGATACGCAGTATTTT.

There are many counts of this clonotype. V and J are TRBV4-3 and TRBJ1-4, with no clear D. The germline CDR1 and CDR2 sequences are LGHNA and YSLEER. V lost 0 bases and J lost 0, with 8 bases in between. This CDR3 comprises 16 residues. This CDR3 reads CASSQEVKSTNEKLFF. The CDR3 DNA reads TGCGCCAGCAGCCAAGAGGTTAAATCAACTAATGAAAAACTGTTTTTT.

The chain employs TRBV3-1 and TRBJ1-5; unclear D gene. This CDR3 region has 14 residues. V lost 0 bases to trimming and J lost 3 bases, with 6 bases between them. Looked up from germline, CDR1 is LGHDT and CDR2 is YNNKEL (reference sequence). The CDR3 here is CASSQDSVNQPQHF. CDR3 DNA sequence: TGTGCCAGCAGCCAAGATTCCGTCAATCAGCCCCAGCATTTT.

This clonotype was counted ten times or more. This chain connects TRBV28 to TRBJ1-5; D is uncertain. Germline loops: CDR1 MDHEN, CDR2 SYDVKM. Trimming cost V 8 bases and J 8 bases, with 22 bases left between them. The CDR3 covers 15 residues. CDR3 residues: CASGTIWDRDEPQHF. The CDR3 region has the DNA TGTGCCAGCGGAACAATTTGGGATAGGGATGAGCCCCAGCATTTT.

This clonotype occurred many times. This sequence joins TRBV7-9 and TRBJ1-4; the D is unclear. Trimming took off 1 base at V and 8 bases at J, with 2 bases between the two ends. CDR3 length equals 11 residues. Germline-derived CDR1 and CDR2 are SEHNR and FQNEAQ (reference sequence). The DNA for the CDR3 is TGTGCCAGCAGCTTAGTAGAAAAACTGTTTTTT. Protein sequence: CASSLVEKLFF. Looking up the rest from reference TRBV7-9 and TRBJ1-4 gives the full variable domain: DTGVSQNPRHKITKRGQNVTFRCDPISEHNRLYWYRQTLGQGPEFLTYFQNEAQLEKSRLLSDRFSAERPKGSFSTLEIQRTEQGDSAMYLCASSLVEKLFFGSGTQLSVL.

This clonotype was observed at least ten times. CDR3 nucleotides: TGCAGTGCTCCACAACCCTCGGACAGGACTGGGCCCTTGGGGAACATTCAGTACTTC. Residues: CSAPQPSDRTGPLGNIQYF. The chain uses TRBV20-1 and TRBJ2-4; TRBD1 aligns across 7 bases. This CDR3 has 19 residues. V dropped 5 bases and J dropped 7; count of bases not matched to a gene: 26. CDR1 is DFQATT, CDR2 SNEGSKA, per germline (reference sequence).

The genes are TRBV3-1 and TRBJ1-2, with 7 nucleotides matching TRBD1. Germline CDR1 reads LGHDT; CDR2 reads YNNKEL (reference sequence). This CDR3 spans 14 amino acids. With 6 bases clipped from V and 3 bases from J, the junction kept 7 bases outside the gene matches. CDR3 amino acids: CASSPRQGYYGYTF. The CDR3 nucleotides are TGTGCCAGCAGTCCCCGACAGGGTTACTATGGCTACACCTTC.

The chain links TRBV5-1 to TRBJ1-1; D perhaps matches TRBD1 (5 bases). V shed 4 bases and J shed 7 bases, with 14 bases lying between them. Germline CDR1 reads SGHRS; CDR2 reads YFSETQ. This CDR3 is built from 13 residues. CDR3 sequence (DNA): TGCGCCAGCAGCGTCCTGCGGGGGGTTGAAGCTTTCTTT. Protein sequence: CASSVLRGVEAFF.